The rows below give T cell receptor beta chains drawn from one sample of a study of blood T cell repertoires in COVID-19. Clones were sequenced by immunoSEQ multiplex PCR, and TCRdb holds only the in-frame ones, with some missing. The table has tens of thousands of clones, more than 80% seen once; the top ten hold approximately 5.4%. What was sequenced was peripheral blood. The receptors originated from a woman aged 55-69 years with acute or convalescent COVID-19. The CDR3 runs from the conserved cysteine through the conserved F or W.

j_call v_call cdr3_aa
TRBJ1-3 TRBV29-1 CSVSGTGAGNTIYF
TRBJ2-7 TRBV11-1 CASSWDTFSSEEQYF
TRBJ2-7 TRBV10-3 CAISEGGGGYYEQYF
TRBJ2-1 TRBV4-2 CASSQDLAGVLNEQFF
TRBJ2-7 TRBV3-1/TRBV3-2 CASSQGPQGDEQYF
TRBJ2-2 TRBV11-3 CASSLDGEPGELFF
TRBJ1-1 TRBV7-2 CASSLTGSGTEAFF
TRBJ1-2 TRBV10-1 CASSDRSGGDHGYTF
TRBJ2-1 TRBV30 CAWSQGQGDNEQFF
TRBJ2-1 TRBV15 CATSKRGPTDNEQFF
TRBJ1-5 TRBV5-6 CASSLLQGLSDQPQHF
TRBJ1-2 TRBV9 CASSVDGLGGYTF
TRBJ2-2 TRBV2 CASSRAGVGTGELFF
TRBJ2-1 TRBV11-2 CASSLSGSSYNEQFF
TRBJ2-2 TRBV7-9 CASSPGDSTELFF
TRBJ2-1 TRBV6-1 CASSEEPPGVNEQFF
TRBJ1-3 TRBV9 CASSVTLPGQGSGNTIYF